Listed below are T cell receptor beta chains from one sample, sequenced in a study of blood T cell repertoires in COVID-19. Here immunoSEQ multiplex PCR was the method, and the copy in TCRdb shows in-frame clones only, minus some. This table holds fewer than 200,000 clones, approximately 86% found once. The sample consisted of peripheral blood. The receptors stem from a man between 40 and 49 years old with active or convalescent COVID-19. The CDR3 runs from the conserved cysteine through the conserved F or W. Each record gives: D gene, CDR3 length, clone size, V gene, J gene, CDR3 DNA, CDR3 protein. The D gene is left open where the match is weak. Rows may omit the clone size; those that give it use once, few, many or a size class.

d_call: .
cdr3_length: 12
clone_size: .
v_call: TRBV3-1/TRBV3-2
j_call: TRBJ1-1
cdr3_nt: TGTGCCAGCAGCCAAGGGCGGGATGAAGCTTTCTTT
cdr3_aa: CASSQGRDEAFF

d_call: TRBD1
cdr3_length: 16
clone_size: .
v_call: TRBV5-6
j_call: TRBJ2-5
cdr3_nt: TGTGCCAGCAGCTCCTGGACAGGGGGGGACCAAGAGACCCAGTACTTC
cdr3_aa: CASSSWTGGDQETQYF

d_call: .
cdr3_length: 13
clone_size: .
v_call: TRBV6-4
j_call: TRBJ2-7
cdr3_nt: TGTGCCAGGACGGACTGTAGCTCCTACGAGCAGTACTTC
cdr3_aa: CARTDCSSYEQYF

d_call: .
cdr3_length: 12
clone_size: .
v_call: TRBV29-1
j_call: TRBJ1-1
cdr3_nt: TGCAGCGAAAGCGCAACTGACACTGAAGCTTTCTTT
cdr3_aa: CSESATDTEAFF

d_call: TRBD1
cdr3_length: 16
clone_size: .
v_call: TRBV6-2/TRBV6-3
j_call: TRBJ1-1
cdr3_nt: TGTGCCAGCAGTTACGCGACAGGGGAGGCGTACACTGAAGCTTTCTTT
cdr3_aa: CASSYATGEAYTEAFF

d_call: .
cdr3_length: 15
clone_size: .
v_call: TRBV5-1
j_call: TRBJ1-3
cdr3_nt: TGCGCCAGCAGCGCCACAGGGTCGGCTGGAAACACCATATATTTT
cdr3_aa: CASSATGSAGNTIYF

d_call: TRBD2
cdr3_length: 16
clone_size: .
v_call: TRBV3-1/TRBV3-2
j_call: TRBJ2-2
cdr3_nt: TGTGCCAGCAGCCAAGAGGTCACTAGCGGGGTGGGGGAGCTGTTTTTT
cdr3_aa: CASSQEVTSGVGELFF

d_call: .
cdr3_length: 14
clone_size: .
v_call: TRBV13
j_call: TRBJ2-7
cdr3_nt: TGTGCCAGCAGCCGGTTGGGCGGGGCCTACGAGCAGTACTTC
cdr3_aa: CASSRLGGAYEQYF

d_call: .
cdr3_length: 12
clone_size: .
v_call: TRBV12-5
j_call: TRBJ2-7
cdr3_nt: TGTGCTAGTTCCGGACAAGTCTACGAGCAGTACTTC
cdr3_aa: CASSGQVYEQYF

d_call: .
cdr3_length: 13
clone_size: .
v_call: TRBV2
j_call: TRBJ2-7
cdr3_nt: TGTGCCAGCAGCAGAGAGGGTAAGGACGAGCAGTACTTC
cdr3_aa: CASSREGKDEQYF

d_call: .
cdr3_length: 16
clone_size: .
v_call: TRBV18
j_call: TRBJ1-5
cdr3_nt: TGTGCCAGCTCTGACCTACCCAGGGATCTTAATCAGCCCCAGCATTTT
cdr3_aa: CASSDLPRDLNQPQHF

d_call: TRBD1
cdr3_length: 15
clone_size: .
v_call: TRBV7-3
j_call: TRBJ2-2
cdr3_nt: TGTGCCAGCAGCCTGACAGGGATGAACACCGGGGAGCTGTTTTTT
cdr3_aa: CASSLTGMNTGELFF

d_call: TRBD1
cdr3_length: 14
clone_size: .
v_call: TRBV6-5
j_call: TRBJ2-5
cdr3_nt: TGTGCCAGCAACAGGGGGAGTTTTGGAGAGACCCAGTACTTC
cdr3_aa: CASNRGSFGETQYF

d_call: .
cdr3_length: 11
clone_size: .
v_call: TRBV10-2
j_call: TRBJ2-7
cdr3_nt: TGCGCCACCGGGGAATCCTACGAGCAGTACTTC
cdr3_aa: CATGESYEQYF

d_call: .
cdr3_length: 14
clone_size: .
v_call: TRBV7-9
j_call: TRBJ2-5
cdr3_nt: TGTGCCAGCAGCCGAGGCGGAGGACAAGAGACCCAGTACTTC
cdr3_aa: CASSRGGGQETQYF

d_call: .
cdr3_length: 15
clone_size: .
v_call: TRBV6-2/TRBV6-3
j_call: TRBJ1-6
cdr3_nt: TGTGCCAGCAGTTACGGCGGACAGTTCAATTCACCCCTCCACTTT
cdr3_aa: CASSYGGQFNSPLHF

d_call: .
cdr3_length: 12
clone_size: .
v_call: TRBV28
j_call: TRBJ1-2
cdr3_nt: TGTGCCAGCAGTTTGACAGTCTCTGGCTACACCTTC
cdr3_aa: CASSLTVSGYTF

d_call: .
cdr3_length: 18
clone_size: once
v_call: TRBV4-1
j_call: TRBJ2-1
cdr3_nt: TGCGCCAGCAGCCCAGGGACTCCCCAATTATGGTCCTACAATGAGCAGTTCTTC
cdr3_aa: CASSPGTPQLWSYNEQFF

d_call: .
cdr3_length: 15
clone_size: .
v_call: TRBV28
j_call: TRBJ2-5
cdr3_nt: TGTGCCAGCAGGTCGACCCTGGGGGGGGCGGAGACCCAGTACTTC
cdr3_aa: CASRSTLGGAETQYF

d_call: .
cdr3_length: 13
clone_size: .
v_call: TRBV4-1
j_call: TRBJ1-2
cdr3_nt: TGCGCCAGCAGCCAAGACCCGCGCTATGGCTACACCTTC
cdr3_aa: CASSQDPRYGYTF

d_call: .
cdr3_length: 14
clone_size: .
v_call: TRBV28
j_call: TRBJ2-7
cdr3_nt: TGTGCCAGCAGTTTAGTAGTGGACAGTCGGGAGCAGTACTTC
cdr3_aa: CASSLVVDSREQYF

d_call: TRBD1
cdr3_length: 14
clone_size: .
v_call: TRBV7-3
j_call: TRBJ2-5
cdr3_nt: TGTGCCAGCAGCTCGGGACAGTTAAAAGAGACCCAGTACTTC
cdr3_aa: CASSSGQLKETQYF

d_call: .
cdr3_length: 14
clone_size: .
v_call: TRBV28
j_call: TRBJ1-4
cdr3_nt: TGTGCCAGCACCAGGGGACCGCTTAATGAAAAACTGTTTTTT
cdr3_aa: CASTRGPLNEKLFF

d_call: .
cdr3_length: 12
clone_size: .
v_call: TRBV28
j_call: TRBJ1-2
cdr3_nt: TGTGCCAGCAAACAGGGCGCCTATGGCTACACCTTC
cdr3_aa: CASKQGAYGYTF

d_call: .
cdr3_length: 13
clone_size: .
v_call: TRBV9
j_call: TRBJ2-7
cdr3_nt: TGTGCCAGCAGCTATTCCCCCCCCTACGAGCAGTACTTC
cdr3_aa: CASSYSPPYEQYF

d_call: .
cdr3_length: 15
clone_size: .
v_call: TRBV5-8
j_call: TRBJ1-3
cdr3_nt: TGTGCCAGCAGCTTGGAGGGGCACTCTGGAAACACCATATATTTT
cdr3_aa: CASSLEGHSGNTIYF

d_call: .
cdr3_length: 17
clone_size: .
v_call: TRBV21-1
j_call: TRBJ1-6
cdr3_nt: TGTGCCAGCAGCAAAGCGACAGGGGGCTCCCTTAATTCACCCCTCCACTTT
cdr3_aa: CASSKATGGSLNSPLHF

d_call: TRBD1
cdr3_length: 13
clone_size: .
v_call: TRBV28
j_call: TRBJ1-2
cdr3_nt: TGTGCCAGCAGTTGGGGACAGGGGAATGGCTACACCTTC
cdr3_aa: CASSWGQGNGYTF